The entry below gives a single TCR beta chain sequence along with its context. Its matching antigen is unknown. Clones were sequenced by immunoSEQ multiplex PCR, and TCRdb holds only the in-frame ones, with some missing. The data hold under 7,000 clones, with approximately 61% observed a single time. These data are taken from a study of CD8 T cell repertoires and HIV-1 epitope variants. Whole-study context: Control wells had CMV/EBV/flu peptides, negative Ebola AY9, or no peptide. Tested: three Gag epitope families, Nef HW9 and YT9.

Germline V gene data show CDR1 as LNHDA and CDR2 as SQIVND (reference sequence). This CDR3 is built from 12 residues. V gave up 8 bases and J gave up 6 bases, with 10 bases separating them. This TCR was recovered from a male donor with HIV. Sequenced: cultured CD8+ T cells derived from PBMCs. The chain uses TRBV19 and TRBJ2-2; a weak D match, TRBD1 (5 bases). CDR3: CASGWGPGELFF. The CDR3 DNA reads TGTGCCAGTGGGTGGGGCCCCGGGGAGCTGTTTTTT.